A single sample gave rise to the 9 T cell receptor beta chains below, sequenced in a study of T cells in Graves' hyperthyroidism and ophthalmopathy. RNA transcripts served as the template for amplifying TCR beta CDR3 regions. In the first-round RT-PCR of the TCR CDR3, the HTBI primer set was used. TCRdb analysed the multiplex PCR reads with MiXCR anew, one entry per CDR3 protein. The sample holds roughly 560,000 distinct CDR3 sequences; roughly 14% are singletons and the top ten take 4.3%. The sequencing sample was made of blood. Every receptor here comes from a woman aged 40 to 50 with Graves' ophthalmopathy.

The V and J genes are TRBV29-1 and TRBJ1-4; D remains unclear. Trimming shortened V by 7 bases and J by 8 bases, and 17 bases separated the two germline ends. CDR3 size: 13 residues. Germline values: CDR1 SQVTM, CDR2 ANQGSEA. CDR3 coding DNA: TGCAGCGCCTCCGTTGGGAATGACGAAAAACTGTTTTTT. Its translation is CSASVGNDEKLFF.

This clonotype was counted ten times or more. The V gene is TRBV28, the J gene TRBJ1-1; D is ambiguous. The CDR3 extends over 12 amino acids. Germline V gene data show CDR1 as MDHEN and CDR2 as SYDVKM. Trimming took 6 bases from V and 4 from J, leaving 9 bases between them. The CDR3 sequence: CASSRPSTEAFF. For the CDR3, the DNA is TGTGCCAGCAGCCGTCCTTCCACTGAAGCTTTCTTT.

This clonotype was recorded at least ten times. This chain joins TRBV11-3 and TRBJ2-7; no reliable D call. Between the trimmed V and J ends, which lost 1 base and 4 bases, there was a span of 5 bases. The length of the CDR3 is 12 residues. In germline, CDR1 is SGHNT, CDR2 YENEEA. DNA for the CDR3: TGTGCCAGCAGCTTAGCCGAATACGAGCAGTACTTC. This translates into CASSLAEYEQYF.

The V call is TRBV3-1, the J call TRBJ2-7; no clear D gene. Germline lookup yields CDR1 LGHDT and CDR2 YNNKEL (reference sequence). The length of the CDR3 is 11 residues. The V end lost 2 bases, the J end lost 7 bases, and 6 bases lay between the germline ends. CDR3 in DNA: TGTGCCAGCAGCCAATCGGCAGAGCAGTACTTC. Amino acid sequence: CASSQSAEQYF.

This chain links TRBV18 with TRBJ1-3; D not resolved. Germline V gene lookup returns CDR1 KGHSH and CDR2 LQKENI. This CDR3 has 14 amino acids. The germline V and J ends were trimmed by 0 bases and 4 bases, with 7 bases remaining between them. CDR3 bases: TGTGCCAGCTCACCACCACGTTGGGGAAACACCATATATTTT. Amino acid sequence: CASSPPRWGNTIYF. The whole variable domain, filled in from reference TRBV18 and TRBJ1-3, reads NAGVMQNPRHLVRRRGQEARLRCSPMKGHSHVYWYRQLPEEGLKFMVYLQKENIIDESGMPKERFSAEFPKEGPSILRIQQVVRGDSAAYFCASSPPRWGNTIYFGEGSWLTVV.

This clonotype was seen many times. This rearrangement joins TRBV15 to TRBJ2-7; 10 nucleotides agree with TRBD2. The germline gives CDR1 LNHNV, CDR2 YYDKDF (reference sequence). There are 15 residues in the CDR3. J lost 7 bases, V lost 0 bases, and 6 bases had no gene match. The CDR3 here is CATSRDHNSGREQYF. The CDR3 nucleotides read TGTGCCACCAGCAGAGATCACAATAGCGGGAGGGAGCAGTACTTC.

There are many counts of this clonotype. The V gene is TRBV28, the J gene TRBJ2-7, with 11 positions matching TRBD2. This CDR3 region has 15 residues. V was pared by 6 bases and J by 5 bases, with 9 bases of the junction left unmatched. Germline loops: CDR1 MDHEN, CDR2 SYDVKM. The CDR3 DNA reads as TGTGCCAGCAGAATCACACTAGCGGGAGTCCACGAGCAGTACTTC. Its translation is CASRITLAGVHEQYF. Full variable domain (outside the CDR3, taken from reference TRBV28 and TRBJ2-7): DVKVTQSSRYLVKRTGEKVFLECVQDMDHENMFWYRQDPGLGLRLIYFSYDVKMKEKGDIPEGYSVSREKKERFSLILESASTNQTSMYLCASRITLAGVHEQYFGPGTRLTVT.

This clonotype has at least ten counts. The CDR3 bases are TGCAGTGCTAGCCCGACTAGCGGGAGTGCGTTTTTCTACGAGCAGTACTTC. Protein sequence: CSASPTSGSAFFYEQYF. This chain links TRBV20-1 with TRBJ2-7; 12 bases match TRBD2. Trimming took 3 bases from V and 3 from J; bases not matched to a gene: 12. Germline V gene sequence: CDR1 DFQATT, CDR2 SNEGSKA (reference sequence). This CDR3 is 17 amino acids long.

This clonotype was seen ten or more times. This chain's CDR3 is CASSHGPGKGTGELFF. Written as DNA, the CDR3 is TGTGCCAGCAGCCACGGCCCCGGGAAAGGCACCGGGGAGCTGTTTTTT. The chain employs TRBV11-1 and TRBJ2-2; D possibly corresponds to TRBD2 (5 bases). The CDR3 has 16 residues. The germline V gene has CDR1 SGHAT and CDR2 FQDESV (reference sequence). V lost 5 bases and J lost 4, with 17 bases in between.